This T cell receptor (beta chain) was captured by sequencing in a study of T cell repertoires in cytomegalovirus infection. This CDR3 spans 16 amino acids. Trimming removed 5 bases from V and 1 base from J, with 15 bases in between. CDR1 and CDR2 from the germline V gene are SEHNR and FQNEAQ (reference sequence). For this clonotype: What it binds is unknown.

TCRdb reprocessed the reads via MiXCR and lists one record per CDR3 protein. The sample lists about 530,000 distinct CDR3 sequences, less than 30% occurring once. Regarding the study as a whole: Summed frequency of public TCR beta families distinguished CMV carriers with the relevant HLA. CMV-specific TCR beta clonotypes restricted by HLA-C dominated the ex vivo response.

Sequenced sample: PBMCs. This rearrangement joins TRBV7-9 to TRBJ1-3; a weak D match, TRBD1 (6 bases). This sequence was found in a human donor in good health (CMV status not recorded). Some clones in this sample may be carry-over from other donors' samples. This chain's CDR3 is CASSIITDRSGNTIYF. The CDR3 region has the DNA TGTGCCAGCAGCATTATCACCGACAGGTCTGGAAACACCATATATTTT.